The clone carrying this T cell receptor beta chain appeared once. A read error may produce the germline difference seen at one junction end. The sample belongs to a study of CD8 T cells in Susac syndrome. It was with random hexamers that 0.5 to 1 ug RNA was reverse transcribed. TCR beta CDR3 was amplified by immunoSEQ covering 54 Vbeta and 13 Jbeta. TCRdb re-called the immunoSEQ multiplex PCR reads through MiXCR, storing one row per CDR3 protein. This sample has some 260,000 distinct CDR3 sequences, with roughly 85% found just once. From blood CD8+ and CD4+ T cells, the TCR beta chain was sequenced. Negative magnetic isolation gave CD8+ and CD4+ cells; FACS enriched CD8+ TEMRA. The length of the CDR3 is 17 residues. Germline CDR1 is SEHNR and CDR2 is FQNEAQ (reference sequence).

The chain has TRBV7-9 and TRBJ2-7; 8 positions agree with TRBD2. The clonotype was recovered from a human donor with multiple sclerosis. The source material was CD8+ T cells from PBMCs. The CDR3 here is CASILGWVAGFSYEQYF. CDR3 in DNA: TGTGCCAGCATCTTAGGTTGGGTAGCGGGGTTCTCCTACGAGCAGTACTTC.